What follows are 5 T cell receptor beta chains derived from one specimen sequenced in a study of OX40 agonist ivuxolimab in advanced cancers. This table comes from immunoSEQ multiplex PCR, and its TCRdb copy is limited to in-frame clones, with some not included. The data contain more than 80,000 clones, approximately 90% of them seen just once; the ten biggest clones take up 0.72%. Sequencing was performed on CD4+ or CD8+ T cells sorted from blood, taken in a trial of the OX40 agonist ivuxolimab. Receptors were obtained from an adult with an advanced solid tumor such as melanoma, head and neck, liver or kidney cancer.

The chain couples TRBV7-2 to TRBJ2-1; a weak D match, TRBD2 (6 bases). Per the germline V gene, CDR1 is SGHTA and CDR2 is FQGNSA. There are 15 residues in the CDR3. Trimming pared 4 bases from V and 0 bases from J, leaving 10 bases between. CDR3 DNA sequence: TGTGCCAGCAGCTCCCTTAGCGGCTCCTACAATGAGCAGTTCTTC. This encodes CASSSLSGSYNEQFF. The full variable domain, its missing parts supplied by reference TRBV7-2 and TRBJ2-1, is GAGVSQSPSNKVTEKGKDVELRCDPISGHTALYWYRQSLGQGLEFLIYFQGNSAPDKSGLPSDRFSAERTGGSVSTLTIQRTQQEDSAVYLCASSSLSGSYNEQFFGPGTRLTVL.

The chain recombines TRBV19 with TRBJ1-4; D is unclear. This CDR3 is 14 amino acids long. From germline, CDR1 is LNHDA and CDR2 SQIVND (reference sequence). Trimming shortened V by 4 bases and J by 8 bases, and 14 bases separated the two germline ends. The CDR3 loop reads CASSTFDREEKLFF. DNA of the CDR3: TGTGCCAGTAGTACATTTGACCGGGAGGAAAAACTGTTTTTT.

The rearrangement uses TRBV5-1 and TRBJ1-1; 10 bases map to TRBD1. Germline CDR1 and CDR2: SGHRS and YFSETQ. The CDR3 is made up of 14 amino acids. Trimming removed 4 bases from V and 6 bases from J; junction bases left unmatched: 6. CDR3: CASSRPGTGAEAFF. In DNA, the CDR3 is TGCGCCAGCAGCCGCCCGGGGACAGGGGCTGAAGCTTTCTTT.

Here the CDR3 DNA reads TGTGCCAGCAGCTTCGGGGGGACCCCCTATCAGCCCCAGCATTTT. Translation gives CASSFGGTPYQPQHF. The chain recombines TRBV7-8 with TRBJ1-5; the D gene is possibly TRBD1 (5 bases). The CDR3 contains 15 residues. CDR1 is SGHVS and CDR2 is FQNEAQ in the germline V gene. V shed 3 bases and J shed 5 bases, with 14 bases lying between them.

The CDR3 is CASREKGGATYEQYF. The CDR3 bases are TGCGCCAGCCGGGAGAAGGGCGGGGCTACCTACGAGCAGTACTTC. This chain uses TRBV5-1 with TRBJ2-7, with D tentatively TRBD2 (6 bases). The CDR3 is 15 amino acids. Germline CDR1 is SGHRS and CDR2 is YFSETQ. The germline V and J ends were trimmed by 7 bases and 2 bases, with 19 bases remaining between them.